These 6 T cell receptor beta chains came from one sample sequenced in a study of blood T cell repertoires in COVID-19. Method: immunoSEQ multiplex PCR; TCRdb's copy keeps in-frame clones and lacks some. The sample carries roughly 100,000 clones, approximately 77% recorded once. Sample: peripheral blood. The receptors were sampled from a woman older than 75 with acute or convalescent COVID-19.

The chain carries TRBV28 and TRBJ1-5, with 11 positions matching TRBD1. V shed 8 bases, J shed 6 bases, and the junction held 3 bases outside the gene matches. Looked up from germline, CDR1 is MDHEN and CDR2 is SYDVKM. The length of the CDR3 is 13 residues. In nucleotides, the CDR3 is TGTGCCAGCCTCGGGACAGGGGGTCAGCCCCAGCATTTT. It is translated as CASLGTGGQPQHF.

This clone has only a few counts. The rearrangement links TRBV2 to TRBJ1-6; 11 bases map to TRBD1. Trimming cost V 6 bases and J 10 bases; bases outside gene matches: 2. CDR1 is SNHLY and CDR2 is FYNNEI in the germline V gene. The CDR3 has 13 residues. As DNA, the CDR3 is TGTGCCAGCAGGGACAGGGGGCTCTCACCCCTCCACTTT. This codes for CASRDRGLSPLHF.

The rearrangement links TRBV7-2 to TRBJ2-4; possibly TRBD2 for D (6 bases). Germline CDR1 SGHTA, CDR2 FQGNSA. The CDR3 totals 18 residues. Trimming took off 5 bases at V and 1 base at J, with 21 bases between the two ends. The CDR3 loop reads CASSPWTIRRWAKNIQYF. Written as DNA, the CDR3 is TGTGCCAGCAGCCCATGGACTATCCGGAGGTGGGCCAAAAACATTCAGTACTTC.

The CDR3 is CASSLTGASEAFF. CDR3 bases: TGTGCCAGCAGCCTTACAGGGGCGAGTGAAGCTTTCTTT. The rearrangement joins TRBV11-1 to TRBJ1-1; 7 bases map to TRBD1. Germline values: CDR1 SGHAT, CDR2 FQDESV (reference sequence). The CDR3 extends over 13 amino acids. With V trimmed by 5 bases and J by 7 bases, 7 bases remained unmatched.

This clone was counted a single time. The chain combines TRBV27 with TRBJ1-4; D perhaps matches TRBD1 (6 bases). This CDR3 has 15 amino acids. Germline CDR1 and CDR2: MNHEY and SMNVEV (reference sequence). Trimming cost V 5 bases and J 4 bases, with 14 bases left between them. CDR3 sequence: CASSPKTGLNEKLFF. DNA of the CDR3: TGTGCCAGCAGTCCAAAGACAGGCCTTAATGAAAAACTGTTTTTT. Together with reference TRBV27 and TRBJ1-4, the CDR3 gives the full variable domain: EAQVTQNPRYLITVTGKKLTVTCSQNMNHEYMSWYRQDPGLGLRQIYYSMNVEVTDKGDVPEGYKVSRKEKRNFPLILESPSPNQTSLYFCASSPKTGLNEKLFFGSGTQLSVL.

This chain joins TRBV6-2 or TRBV6-3 and TRBJ1-1, with D maybe TRBD1 (5 bases). The CDR3 has 13 residues. CDR1 and CDR2 from the germline V gene are MNHEY and SVGEGT. The ends were cut back, 1 base at V and 6 bases at J, with 9 bases in the middle. The DNA of the CDR3 is TGTGCCAGCAGTTACTTTTGGGGCGCTGAAGCTTTCTTT. Its translation is CASSYFWGAEAFF.